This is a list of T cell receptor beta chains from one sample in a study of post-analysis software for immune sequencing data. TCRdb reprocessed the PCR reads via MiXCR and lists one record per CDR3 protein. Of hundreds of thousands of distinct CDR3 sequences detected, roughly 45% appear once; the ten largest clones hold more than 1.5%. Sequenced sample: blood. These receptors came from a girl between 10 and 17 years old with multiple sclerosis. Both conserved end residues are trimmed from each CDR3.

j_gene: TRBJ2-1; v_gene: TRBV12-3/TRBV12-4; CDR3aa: ASRFREREF
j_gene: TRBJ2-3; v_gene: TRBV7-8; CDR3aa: ASSDGLNTDTQY
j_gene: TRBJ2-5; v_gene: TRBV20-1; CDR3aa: SAPQGAGETQY
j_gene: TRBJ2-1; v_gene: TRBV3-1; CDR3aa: ASSQESVAGSF
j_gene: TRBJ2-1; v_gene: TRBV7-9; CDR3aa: ASLGAGTNAYNEQF
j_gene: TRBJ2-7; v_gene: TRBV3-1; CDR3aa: ASSQGQGTDEQY
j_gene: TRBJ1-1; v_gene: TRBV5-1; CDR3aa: ASSMAGPLDTEAF
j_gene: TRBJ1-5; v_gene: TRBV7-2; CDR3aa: ASSLGPKAQH
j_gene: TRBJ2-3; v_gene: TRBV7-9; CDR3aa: ASSAGNTRY
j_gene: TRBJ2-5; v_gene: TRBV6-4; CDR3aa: ASSGTTHNEQY
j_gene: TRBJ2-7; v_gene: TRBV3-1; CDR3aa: ASSQETGRGWWSYEQY
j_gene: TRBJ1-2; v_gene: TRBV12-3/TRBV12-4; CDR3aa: ASSLTVNGYT
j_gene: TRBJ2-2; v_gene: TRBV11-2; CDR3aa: ASSHRPRGGERF
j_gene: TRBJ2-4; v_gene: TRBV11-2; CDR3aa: ASRDPTSAGKNIQY
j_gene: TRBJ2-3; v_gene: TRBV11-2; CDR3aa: ASSLGSAGGRTDTQY
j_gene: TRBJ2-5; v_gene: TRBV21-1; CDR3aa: ARGLRDGRVETQY
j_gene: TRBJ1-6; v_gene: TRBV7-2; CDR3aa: ASSLVLWDLYNSPLH
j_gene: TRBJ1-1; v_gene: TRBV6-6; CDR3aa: ASVNRGTAGEAF
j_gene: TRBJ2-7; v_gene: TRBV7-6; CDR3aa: ASSLAAKTYEQY
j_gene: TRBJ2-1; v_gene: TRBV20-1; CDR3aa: SKSRSGNEQF
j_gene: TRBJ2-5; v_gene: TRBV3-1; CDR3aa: ASSLKGRETQY
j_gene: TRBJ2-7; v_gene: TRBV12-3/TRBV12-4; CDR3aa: ASSSRDGHTYEQY
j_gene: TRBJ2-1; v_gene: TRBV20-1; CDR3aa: SATVGGSSYNEQF
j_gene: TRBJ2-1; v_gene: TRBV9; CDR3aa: ASSSRGWGEDYNEQF
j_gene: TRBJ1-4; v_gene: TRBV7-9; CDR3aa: ASSLIGAAEKLF
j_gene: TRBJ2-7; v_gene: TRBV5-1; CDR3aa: ASTLQGTYEQY
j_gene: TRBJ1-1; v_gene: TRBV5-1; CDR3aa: ASSFTTGPNTEAF
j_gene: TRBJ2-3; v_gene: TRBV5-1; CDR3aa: ASSLVWTGEADTQY
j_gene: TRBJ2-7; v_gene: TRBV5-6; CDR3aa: ASSPQSRTYEQY
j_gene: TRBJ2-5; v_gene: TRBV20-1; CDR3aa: SAGRPSGGAQETQY
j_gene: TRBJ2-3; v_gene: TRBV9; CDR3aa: ASSETFSGVGDTQY
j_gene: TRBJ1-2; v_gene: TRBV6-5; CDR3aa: ASSTVGAGAVYGYT
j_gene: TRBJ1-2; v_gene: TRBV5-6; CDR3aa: ASSAGGHPGGYT
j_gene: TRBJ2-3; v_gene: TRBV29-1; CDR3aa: SVGRRLSTDTQY
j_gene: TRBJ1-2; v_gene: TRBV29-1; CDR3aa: SGGTGGAFGGYT
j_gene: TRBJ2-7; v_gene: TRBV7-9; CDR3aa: ASSSGRYEQY
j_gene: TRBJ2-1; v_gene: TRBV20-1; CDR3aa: SPTDLKRQLGEQF
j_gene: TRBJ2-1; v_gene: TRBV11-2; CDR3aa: ASSLSPTQTQF
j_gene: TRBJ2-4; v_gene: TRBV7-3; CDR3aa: ASSPWDRENIQY
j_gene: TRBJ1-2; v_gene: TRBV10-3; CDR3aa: AIRPWDSPYGHT
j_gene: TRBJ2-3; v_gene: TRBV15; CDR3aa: ATSRGTSSTDTQY
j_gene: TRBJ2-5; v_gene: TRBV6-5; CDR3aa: ASRKREGSYKQY
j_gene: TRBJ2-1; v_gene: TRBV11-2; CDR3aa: ASSSGANEQF
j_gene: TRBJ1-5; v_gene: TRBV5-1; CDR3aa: ASSLRGVSGQPQH
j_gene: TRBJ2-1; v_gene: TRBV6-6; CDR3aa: ASSIDRNNEQF
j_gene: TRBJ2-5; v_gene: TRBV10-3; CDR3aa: AISGSLTSGMPILQETQY
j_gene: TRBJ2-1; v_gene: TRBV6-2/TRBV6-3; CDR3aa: ASSYLAGNYNEQF
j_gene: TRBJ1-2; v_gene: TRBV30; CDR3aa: AWSVQIFNYGYT
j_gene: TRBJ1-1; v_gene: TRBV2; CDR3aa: ASSPTGTDLNTEAF
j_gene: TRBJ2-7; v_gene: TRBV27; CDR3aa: ASSFIGVSSGSYEQY
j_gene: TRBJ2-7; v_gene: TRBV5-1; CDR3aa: ASSSGRSYEQY
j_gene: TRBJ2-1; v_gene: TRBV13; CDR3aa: ASSRILGLAGYNEQF
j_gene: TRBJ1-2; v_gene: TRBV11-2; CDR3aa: ASSLGGGAGRIGYGYT
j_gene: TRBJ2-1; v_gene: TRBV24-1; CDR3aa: ATSDMTPSGGDEQF
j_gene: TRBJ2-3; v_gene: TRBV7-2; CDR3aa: ASSLVPSGYTDTQY
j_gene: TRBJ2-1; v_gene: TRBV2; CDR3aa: ASSEDSGSYNEQF
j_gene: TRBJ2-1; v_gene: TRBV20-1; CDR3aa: SASFGPAYNEQF